This TCR beta chain was observed in a study of blood T cells in healthy people across ages. There are 12 residues in the CDR3. The germline CDR1 and CDR2 sequences are MNHNS and SASEGT. Primed by a sample-barcoded 5' primer and a J-beta primer mix, a second PCR proceeded for about 7 to 11 cycles. MiXCR, run by TCRdb on the 5' RACE reads, gives a single entry per CDR3 protein. The repertoire holds about 1.4 million distinct CDR3 sequences, with 59% as singletons. Sequenced material: blood. V and J are TRBV6-1 and TRBJ2-4, with D unresolved. The better agreement between TRBJ2-7 and the DNA end casts doubt on the J call. The receptor's source is a man between 18 and 29 years old in good health. The CDR3 sequence: CASRFHPYEQYF. CDR3 sequence (DNA): TGTGCCAGCAGGTTTCACCCTTACGAGCAGTACTTC.